These T cell receptor beta chains were read from a single sample in a study of control samples from healthy donors and cancer patients. Sequenced by immunoSEQ multiplex PCR; TCRdb stores in-frame clones only, minus some. The sample contains roughly 76,000 clones, roughly 92% of which appear only once. Sequencing was done on a sample of blood. These receptors originate from a woman between 40 and 55 years old in good health. Both conserved end residues are part of each CDR3. The order of the fields is D gene, V gene, clone size, J gene, CDR3 DNA, CDR3 protein. A D gene is named only where the DNA matches it firmly. Size is stated for part of the rows, as once, few or many counts, or as a class when the clone is expanded.

>TRBD1|TRBV4-3|NA|TRBJ2-3
TGCGCCAGCAGCCGACAGGGTTTTAGCACAGATACGCAGTATTTT
CASSRQGFSTDTQYF
>TRBD2|TRBV9|NA|TRBJ2-1
TGTGCCAGCAGCGTTTGGGAGGGCCTTGGTAATGAGCAGTTCTTC
CASSVWEGLGNEQFF
>NA|TRBV30|NA|TRBJ1-5
TGTGCCTGGAGTTCATGGGCAGATTATAGCAATCAGCCCCAGCATTTT
CAWSSWADYSNQPQHF
>NA|TRBV21-1|NA|TRBJ1-1
TGTGCCAGCAGCAAAGCTGCCTCCCGATTGAACACTGAAGCTTTCTTT
CASSKAASRLNTEAFF
>NA|TRBV4-2|NA|TRBJ2-3
TGTGCCAGCAGCCTAACCACAGATACGCAGTATTTT
CASSLTTDTQYF
>NA|TRBV7-2|NA|TRBJ1-5
TGTGCCAGCAGCTTCTCGGGGGTTTCCGGTCAGCCCCAGCATTTT
CASSFSGVSGQPQHF
>NA|TRBV28|NA|TRBJ2-5
TGTGCCAGCAGTTTTCTGAGCTGGGAGACCCAGTACTTC
CASSFLSWETQYF
>NA|TRBV20-1|NA|TRBJ1-5
TGCAGTGCTAGTCTGGCATCACTTAGCAATCAGCCCCAGCATTTT
CSASLASLSNQPQHF
>TRBD1|TRBV5-1|NA|TRBJ1-6
TGCGCCAGCAGGCCCCCGGGACAGGAGAGCTCCTATAATTCACCCCTCCACTTT
CASRPPGQESSYNSPLHF
>NA|TRBV4-1|NA|TRBJ2-7
TGCGCCAGCAGCCAAGAAAGAGCAGGCCGCGAGCAGTACTTC
CASSQERAGREQYF
>TRBD2|TRBV4-1|NA|TRBJ2-1
TGCGCCAGCAGCCAACCGGGACTAGATTCCAATGAGCAGTTCTTC
CASSQPGLDSNEQFF
>TRBD2|TRBV11-1|NA|TRBJ2-5
TGTGCCAGCAGCTTACTCCAGCGGGGGGGCGGAGAGACCCAGTACTTC
CASSLLQRGGGETQYF
>NA|TRBV7-9|once|TRBJ1-2
TGTGCCAGCAGCGAAGCACAGGGTAACTATGGCTACACCTTC
CASSEAQGNYGYTF
>NA|TRBV2|NA|TRBJ1-5
TGTGCCAGCAAAGACAGTCCGTATCAGCCCCAGCATTTT
CASKDSPYQPQHF
>TRBD1|TRBV27|NA|TRBJ1-1
TGTGCCAGCAGTCCGACAGGGTACACTGAAGCTTTCTTT
CASSPTGYTEAFF
>TRBD1|TRBV11-2|NA|TRBJ2-2
TGTGCCAGCAGCACCTTGGGACAGGGAAGAACCGGGGAGCTGTTTTTT
CASSTLGQGRTGELFF
>TRBD1|TRBV24-1|NA|TRBJ2-1
TGTGCCACCGCGGGACAGGGTACGATGGAGTTCTTC
CATAGQGTMEFF
>TRBD1|TRBV6-5|NA|TRBJ1-4
TGTGCCAGCAAGCGGTCAGGGGGGGAAAAACTGTTTTTT
CASKRSGGEKLFF
>TRBD2|TRBV19|NA|TRBJ2-1
TGTGCCAGTAGTTTGGGGACTAGCGGGAGTTCCAGGAATGAGCAGTTCTTC
CASSLGTSGSSRNEQFF
>NA|TRBV2|NA|TRBJ2-7
TGTGCCAGCAGTGTCGGTACTATCCAGCGGAGGGCCTACGAGCAGTACTTC
CASSVGTIQRRAYEQYF
>TRBD1|TRBV4-2|NA|TRBJ1-2
TGTGCCAGCAGCCAAGATTTGGAGACAGGGACCTTTGGCTACACCTTC
CASSQDLETGTFGYTF
>NA|TRBV6-5|once|TRBJ1-2
TGTGCCAGCAGGCAGGACTATGGCTACACCTTC
CASRQDYGYTF
>NA|TRBV12-3/TRBV12-4|NA|TRBJ2-1
TGTGCCAGCACCGGACTAAATGAGCAGTTCTTC
CASTGLNEQFF
>NA|TRBV18|NA|TRBJ1-1
TGTGCCAGCTCAGCTTTAGGATCTCAAGACCTCCAAGCTTTCTTT
CASSALGSQDLQAFF
>TRBD1|TRBV5-4|once|TRBJ2-2
TGTGCCAGCAGGCTGACAGGGGGCACCGGGGAGCTGTTTTTT
CASRLTGGTGELFF
>NA|TRBV9|NA|TRBJ2-7
TGTGCCAGCAGCCCCTGGGACAATGCCTACGAGCAGTACTTC
CASSPWDNAYEQYF
>NA|TRBV5-6|NA|TRBJ2-7
TGTGCCAGCAGCGCTAAGATGGACTACTCCTACGAGCAGTACTTC
CASSAKMDYSYEQYF
>NA|TRBV3-1/TRBV3-2|NA|TRBJ1-3
TGTGCCAGCAGCCAAGATCGACGGGCTGGAAACACCATATATTTT
CASSQDRRAGNTIYF
>NA|TRBV6-1|once|TRBJ1-1
TGTGCCAGCAGTGAAGGGACGGGGTTGGGCACTGAAGCTTTCTTT
CASSEGTGLGTEAFF
>NA|TRBV5-1|NA|TRBJ1-4
TGCGCCAGCAGCTTGGGGCCCCGGGGAAATGAAAAACTGTTTTTT
CASSLGPRGNEKLFF
>NA|TRBV30|NA|TRBJ1-5
TGTGCCTGGAGTGTTAAAGGAAGTCAGCCCCAGCATTTT
CAWSVKGSQPQHF
>NA|TRBV7-8|NA|TRBJ1-5
TGTGCCAGCAGCTTAAGGCCGGCGGGGGGGAATCAGCCCCAGCATTTT
CASSLRPAGGNQPQHF
>NA|TRBV12-3/TRBV12-4|NA|TRBJ2-1
TGTGCCAGCAGTTTACTCCGAAACAATGAGCAGTTCTTC
CASSLLRNNEQFF
>NA|TRBV5-1|NA|TRBJ2-7
TGCGCCAGCAGCTTCGGGGGAGAGTCCTACGAGCAGTACTTC
CASSFGGESYEQYF
>NA|TRBV7-2|NA|TRBJ2-3
TGTGCCAGCAGCTTAATGGGTGCAGATACGCAGTATTTT
CASSLMGADTQYF
>NA|TRBV27|NA|TRBJ2-3
TGTGCCAGCGGGCTGGAAGATACGCAGTATTTT
CASGLEDTQYF
>NA|TRBV20-1|NA|TRBJ2-2
TGCAGTGCTCCCAGCACCGGGGAGCTGTTTTTT
CSAPSTGELFF
>NA|TRBV6-2/TRBV6-3|NA|TRBJ1-5
TGTGCCAGCAGTTACCCAAACAGGGAAGATAGCAATCAGCCCCAGCATTTT
CASSYPNREDSNQPQHF
>NA|TRBV18|NA|TRBJ2-5
TGTGCCAGCTCACCCCCGGGGATCCAAGAGACCCAGTACTTC
CASSPPGIQETQYF
>NA|TRBV7-9|NA|TRBJ1-5
TGTGCCAGCAGCTTAGCCGGGATGGGTCAGCCCCAGCATTTT
CASSLAGMGQPQHF
>TRBD1|TRBV3-1/TRBV3-2|few|TRBJ1-4
TGTGCCAGCAGCCAAGATACGAGTTCAAGGGGGCGCGACAAACTGTTTTTT
CASSQDTSSRGRDKLFF
>TRBD2|TRBV4-2|NA|TRBJ2-1
TGTGCCAGCAGCCAAGATCGGGGGGGAATTACCTCCCTTTTTTTCTTC
CASSQDRGGITSLFFF
>NA|TRBV7-9|NA|TRBJ2-5
TGTGCCAGCAGCTTATTCGGGGCAGGGCACCAAGAGACCCAGTACTTC
CASSLFGAGHQETQYF
>NA|TRBV11-2|NA|TRBJ2-3
TGTGCCAGCAGCCTTGGGGGGTTGGATACGCAGTATTTT
CASSLGGLDTQYF
>NA|TRBV6-5|NA|TRBJ1-2
TGTGCCAGCAGTTTTCAGGGACGCGGCTACACCTTC
CASSFQGRGYTF
>NA|TRBV7-2|NA|TRBJ1-1
TGTGCCAGCAGCTTAAGTGGGGGCATGAACACTGAAGCTTTCTTT
CASSLSGGMNTEAFF
>NA|TRBV19|NA|TRBJ2-7
TGTGCCAGTAGTATCGAAGGGTTCACCTACGAGCAGTACTTC
CASSIEGFTYEQYF
>NA|TRBV19|NA|TRBJ1-5
TGTGCCAGTAGCTCCCAAAAAGGGGGGTATCAGCCCCAGCATTTT
CASSSQKGGYQPQHF
>NA|TRBV29-1|NA|TRBJ1-4
TGCAGCGTTTGGGACGCAACTAATGAAAAACTGTTTTTT
CSVWDATNEKLFF
>NA|TRBV2|NA|TRBJ1-1
TGTGCCAGCAGACTAGACAGGGAAGCTTTCTTT
CASRLDREAFF
>NA|TRBV7-9|NA|TRBJ2-1
TGTGCCAGCAGCTTAAGAACTGGCAATGAGCAGTTCTTC
CASSLRTGNEQFF
>TRBD2|TRBV27|NA|TRBJ2-7
TGTGCCAGCAGTTTGGGAGGGCACTACGAGCAGTACTTC
CASSLGGHYEQYF
>NA|TRBV15|NA|TRBJ1-3
TGTGCCACCAGCAGTCACTTAGGAGCCTCTGGAAACACCATATATTTT
CATSSHLGASGNTIYF
>TRBD1|TRBV7-9|few|TRBJ2-7
TGTGCCAGCAGCGTACAGGGGAGAGGAGAGCAGTACTTC
CASSVQGRGEQYF